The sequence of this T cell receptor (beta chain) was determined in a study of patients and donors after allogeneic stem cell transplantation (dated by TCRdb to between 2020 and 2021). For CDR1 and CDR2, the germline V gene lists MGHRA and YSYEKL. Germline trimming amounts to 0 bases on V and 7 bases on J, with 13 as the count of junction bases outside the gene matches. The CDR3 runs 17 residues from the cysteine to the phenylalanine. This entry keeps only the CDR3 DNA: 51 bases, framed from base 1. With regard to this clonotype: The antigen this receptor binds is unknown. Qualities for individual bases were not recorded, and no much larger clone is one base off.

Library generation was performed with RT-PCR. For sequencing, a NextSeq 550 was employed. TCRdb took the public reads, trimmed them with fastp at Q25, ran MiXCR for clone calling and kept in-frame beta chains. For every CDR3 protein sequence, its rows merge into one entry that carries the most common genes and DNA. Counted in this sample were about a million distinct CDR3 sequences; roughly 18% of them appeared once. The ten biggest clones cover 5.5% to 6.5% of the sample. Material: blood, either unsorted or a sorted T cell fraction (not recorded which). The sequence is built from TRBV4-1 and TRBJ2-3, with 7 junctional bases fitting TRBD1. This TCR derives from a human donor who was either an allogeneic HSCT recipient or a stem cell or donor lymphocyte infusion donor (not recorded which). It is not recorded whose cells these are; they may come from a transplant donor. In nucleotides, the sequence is TGCGCCAGCAGCCAAGACTCGGCAGGGGGAACCTTGAATACGCAGTATTTT. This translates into CASSQDSAGGTLNTQYF.